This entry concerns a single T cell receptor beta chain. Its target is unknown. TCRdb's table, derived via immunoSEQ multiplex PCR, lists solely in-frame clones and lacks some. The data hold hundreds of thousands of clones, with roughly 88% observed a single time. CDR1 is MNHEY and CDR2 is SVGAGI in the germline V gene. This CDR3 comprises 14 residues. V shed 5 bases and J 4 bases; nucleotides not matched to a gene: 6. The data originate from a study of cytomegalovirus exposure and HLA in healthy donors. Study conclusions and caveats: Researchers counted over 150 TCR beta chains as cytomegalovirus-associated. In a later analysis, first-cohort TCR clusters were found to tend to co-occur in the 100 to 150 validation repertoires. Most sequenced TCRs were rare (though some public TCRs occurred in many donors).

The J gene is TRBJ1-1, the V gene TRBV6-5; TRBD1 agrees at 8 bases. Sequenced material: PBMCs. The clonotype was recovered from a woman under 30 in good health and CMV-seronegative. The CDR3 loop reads CASSKDRGGTEAFF. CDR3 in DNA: TGTGCCAGCAGTAAAGACAGGGGAGGCACTGAAGCTTTCTTT.